This T cell receptor (beta chain) was documented in a study of long-term antiretroviral therapy in people with HIV. The germline V gene has CDR1 MNHEY and CDR2 SMNVEV (reference sequence). This CDR3 is 14 amino acids long. The V gene lost 6 bases and the J gene lost 0 bases, with 12 bases spanning the gap. This clone was seen more than once but under ten times. Its specificity is unknown. Whole-study findings and limits: Post-ART, diversity grew, though it stayed under transplant donor control levels. When set beside controls, HIV repertoires had CDR3 length ranges that were narrower.

Every participant with HIV received treatment in the United States. Version v3.0 of the immunoSEQ assay ran at survey level. The repertoire was sequenced with immunoSEQ multiplex PCR; TCRdb's copy has only in-frame clones and lacks some. Seen here are over 30,000 clones, about 74% observed once, and the top ten hold roughly 6.6%. This sequence joins TRBV27 and TRBJ2-7, with D possibly being TRBD2 (6 bases). Material: unsorted PBMCs, obtained 2 years after starting antiretroviral therapy. The receptor was derived from a woman between 50 and 59 years old with HIV. The CDR3 region has the DNA TGTGCCAGCAGCCTAGCGAGGAGCTCCTACGAGCAGTACTTC. Translated: CASSLARSSYEQYF.